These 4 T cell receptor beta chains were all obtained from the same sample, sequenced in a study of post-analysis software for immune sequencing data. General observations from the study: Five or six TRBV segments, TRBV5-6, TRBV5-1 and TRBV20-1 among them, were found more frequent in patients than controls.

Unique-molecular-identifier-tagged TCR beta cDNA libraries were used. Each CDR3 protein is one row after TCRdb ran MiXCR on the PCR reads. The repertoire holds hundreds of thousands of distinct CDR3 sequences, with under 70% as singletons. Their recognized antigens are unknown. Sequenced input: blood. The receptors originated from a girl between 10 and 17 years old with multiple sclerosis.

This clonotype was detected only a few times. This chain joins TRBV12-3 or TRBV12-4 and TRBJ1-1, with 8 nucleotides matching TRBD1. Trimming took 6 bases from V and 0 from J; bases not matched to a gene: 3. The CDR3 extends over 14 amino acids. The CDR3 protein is CASSRQGLNTEAFF. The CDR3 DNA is TGTGCCAGCAGCCGACAGGGGTTGAACACTGAAGCTTTCTTT.

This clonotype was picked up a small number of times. CDR3 residues: CASSFTSGRYNEQFF. CDR3 nucleotides: TGTGCCAGCAGCTTTACTAGCGGGAGGTACAATGAGCAGTTCTTC. The rearrangement links TRBV7-9 to TRBJ2-1; the match to TRBD2 covers 12 bases. The V and J ends lost 3 bases and 4 bases, in that order; junction bases with no gene match: 1. The CDR3 is 15 amino acids. CDR1 and CDR2 (germline): SEHNR, FQNEAQ (reference sequence).

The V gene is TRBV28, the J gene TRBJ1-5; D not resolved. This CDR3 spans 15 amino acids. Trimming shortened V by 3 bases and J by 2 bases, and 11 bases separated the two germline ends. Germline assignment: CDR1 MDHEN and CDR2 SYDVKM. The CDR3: CASSFRTPGNQPQHF. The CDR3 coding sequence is TGTGCCAGCAGTTTTCGAACACCAGGCAATCAGCCCCAGCATTTT.

The CDR3 DNA reads TGCGCCAGCCAGAGCGGGGGGGCTGGAGAGACCCAGTACTTC. Translation: CASQSGGAGETQYF. The V and J genes are TRBV5-1 and TRBJ2-5; the match to TRBD2 covers 10 bases. This CDR3 has 14 amino acids. The germline CDR1 and CDR2 sequences are SGHRS and YFSETQ. Trimming at V came to 7 bases and at J to 4 bases, leaving 7 bases not matched to a gene.